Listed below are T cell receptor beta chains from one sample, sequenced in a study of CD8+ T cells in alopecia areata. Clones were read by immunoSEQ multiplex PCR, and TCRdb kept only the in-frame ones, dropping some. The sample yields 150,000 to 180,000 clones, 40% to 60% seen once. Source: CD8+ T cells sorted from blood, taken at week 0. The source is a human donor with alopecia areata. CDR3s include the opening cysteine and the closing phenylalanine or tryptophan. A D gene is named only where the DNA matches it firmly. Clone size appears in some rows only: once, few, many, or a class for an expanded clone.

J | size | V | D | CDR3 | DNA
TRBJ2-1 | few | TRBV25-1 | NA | CASSPSWEQFF | TGTGCCAGCAGCCCCTCTTGGGAGCAGTTCTTC
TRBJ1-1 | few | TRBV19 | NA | CASSITTGSVNTEAFF | TGTGCCAGTAGTATAACCACGGGGTCCGTGAACACTGAAGCTTTCTTT
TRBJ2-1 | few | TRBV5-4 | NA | CASSLKGGYNEQFF | TGTGCCAGCAGCTTAAAGGGTGGCTACAATGAGCAGTTCTTC
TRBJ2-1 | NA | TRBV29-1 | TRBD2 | CSALTSGGSYNEQFF | TGCAGCGCTCTGACTAGCGGGGGCTCCTACAATGAGCAGTTCTTC
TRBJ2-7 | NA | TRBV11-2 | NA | CASSLGSAVTSYEQYF | TGTGCCAGCAGCTTAGGGTCAGCCGTTACTTCCTACGAGCAGTACTTC
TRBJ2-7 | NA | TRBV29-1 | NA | CSVEGGQNYEQYF | TGCAGCGTTGAAGGGGGCCAAAACTACGAGCAGTACTTC
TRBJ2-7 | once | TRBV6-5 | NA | CASSSLMTPSGYEQYF | TGTGCCAGCAGTTCCCTAATGACACCCTCGGGATACGAGCAGTACTTC
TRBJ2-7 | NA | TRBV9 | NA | CASSPGQLQDEQYF | TGTGCCAGCAGCCCGGGACAACTTCAGGACGAGCAGTACTTC
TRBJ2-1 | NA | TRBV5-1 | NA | CASSLEDSYNEQFF | TGCGCCAGCAGCTTGGAGGACTCCTACAATGAGCAGTTCTTC
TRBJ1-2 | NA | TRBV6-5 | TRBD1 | CASSYSKRTGNYGYTF | TGTGCCAGCAGTTACTCGAAGCGGACAGGCAACTATGGCTACACCTTC
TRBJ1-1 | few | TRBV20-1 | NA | CSASLGAEAFF | TGCAGTGCTAGCCTCGGCGCTGAAGCTTTCTTT
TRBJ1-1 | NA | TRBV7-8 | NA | CASSLESEDTEAFF | TGTGCCAGCAGCTTAGAGTCCGAGGACACTGAAGCTTTCTTT
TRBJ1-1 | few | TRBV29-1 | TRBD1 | CSVVSMDREAFF | TGCAGCGTTGTTTCCATGGACAGGGAAGCTTTCTTT
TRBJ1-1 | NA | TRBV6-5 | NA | CASSYSTGVNTEAFF | TGTGCCAGCAGTTACTCTACAGGCGTGAACACTGAAGCTTTCTTT
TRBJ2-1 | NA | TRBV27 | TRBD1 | CASRTGRNEQFF | TGTGCCAGCCGGACAGGGAGGAATGAGCAGTTCTTC
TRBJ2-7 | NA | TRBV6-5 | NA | CASSFSSYEQYF | TGTGCCAGCAGTTTCAGCTCCTACGAGCAGTACTTC
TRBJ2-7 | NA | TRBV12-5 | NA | CASGFEAPEQYF | TGTGCTAGTGGTTTCGAGGCACCCGAGCAGTACTTC
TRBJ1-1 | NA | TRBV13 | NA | CASSLDENLNTEAFF | TGTGCCAGCAGTTTAGATGAGAATTTGAACACTGAAGCTTTCTTT
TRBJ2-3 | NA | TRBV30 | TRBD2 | CAWKELAGYSTDTQYF | TGTGCCTGGAAGGAGCTAGCGGGGTATAGCACAGATACGCAGTATTTT
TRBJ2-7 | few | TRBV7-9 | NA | CASSSDRDGSYEQYF | TGTGCCAGCAGCTCGGACCGGGACGGCTCCTACGAGCAGTACTTC
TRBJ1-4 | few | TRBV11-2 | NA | CASSPDSPATNEKLFF | TGTGCCAGCAGCCCAGACAGTCCCGCAACTAATGAAAAACTGTTTTTT
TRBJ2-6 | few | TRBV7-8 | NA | CASSLGTGSGNVLTF | TGTGCCAGCAGCTTAGGTACAGGGTCGGGCAACGTCCTGACTTTC
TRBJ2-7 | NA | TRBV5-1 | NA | CASSSEGGTPSYEQYF | TGCGCCAGCAGCTCGGAGGGCGGGACACCTTCCTACGAGCAGTACTTC
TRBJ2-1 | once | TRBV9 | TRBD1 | CASSFRDRGSNEQFF | TGTGCCAGCAGCTTCCGGGACAGGGGCTCCAATGAGCAGTTCTTC
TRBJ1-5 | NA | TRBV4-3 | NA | CASSQDYGQPQHF | TGCGCCAGCAGCCAAGATTATGGTCAGCCCCAGCATTTT
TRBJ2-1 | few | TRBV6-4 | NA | CASSAFGGGGNNEQFF | TGTGCCAGCAGCGCCTTCGGGGGCGGGGGCAACAATGAGCAGTTCTTC
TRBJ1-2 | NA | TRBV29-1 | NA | CSVVDPSANYGYTF | TGCAGCGTTGTAGACCCCTCAGCTAACTATGGCTACACCTTC